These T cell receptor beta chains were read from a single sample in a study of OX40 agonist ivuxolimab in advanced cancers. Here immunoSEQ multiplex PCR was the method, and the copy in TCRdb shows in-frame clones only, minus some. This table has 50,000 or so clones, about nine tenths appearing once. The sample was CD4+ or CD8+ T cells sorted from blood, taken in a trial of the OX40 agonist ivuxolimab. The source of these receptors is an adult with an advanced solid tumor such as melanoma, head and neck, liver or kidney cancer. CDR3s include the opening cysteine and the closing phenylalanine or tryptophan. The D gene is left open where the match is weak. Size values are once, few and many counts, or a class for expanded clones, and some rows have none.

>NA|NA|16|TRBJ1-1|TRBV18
CASSRSILTLSSEAFF
TGTGCCAGCTCGCGCAGCATACTGACCCTCTCCTCTGAAGCTTTCTTT
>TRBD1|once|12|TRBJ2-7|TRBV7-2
CASSRKQGEQYF
TGTGCCAGCAGCCGGAAACAGGGGGAGCAGTACTTC
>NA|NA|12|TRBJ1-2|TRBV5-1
CASSLGPYGYTF
TGCGCCAGCAGCTTAGGCCCCTATGGCTACACCTTC
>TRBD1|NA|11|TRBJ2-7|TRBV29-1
CSVEDGQGPYF
TGCAGCGTTGAAGACGGACAGGGACCGTACTTC
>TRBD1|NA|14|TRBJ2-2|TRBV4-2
CASRRDRDAGELFF
TGTGCCTCCCGCCGGGACAGGGATGCCGGGGAGCTGTTTTTT
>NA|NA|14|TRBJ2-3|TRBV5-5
CASSSRRGTDTQYF
TGTGCCAGCAGCTCGAGGAGGGGTACGGATACGCAGTATTTT
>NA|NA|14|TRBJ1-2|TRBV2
CASSPQGVDYGYTF
TGTGCCAGCAGTCCGCAGGGTGTCGACTATGGCTACACCTTC
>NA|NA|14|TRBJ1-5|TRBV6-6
CASSLDRSYQPQHF
TGTGCCAGCAGCCTTGACAGGAGCTATCAGCCCCAGCATTTT
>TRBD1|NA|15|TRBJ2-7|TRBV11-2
CASSRTGTGIHEQYF
TGTGCCAGCAGCAGGACCGGGACAGGGATCCACGAGCAGTACTTC
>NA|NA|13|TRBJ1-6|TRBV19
CASRAGINSPLHF
TGTGCCAGTAGGGCAGGAATTAATTCACCCCTCCACTTT
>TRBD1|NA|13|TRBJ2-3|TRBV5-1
CASDRTGRDTQYF
TGCGCCAGCGACAGGACAGGGCGAGATACGCAGTATTTT
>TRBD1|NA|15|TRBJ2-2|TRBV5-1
CASSPMTGPTGELFF
TGCGCCAGCAGCCCCATGACAGGGCCTACCGGGGAGCTGTTTTTT
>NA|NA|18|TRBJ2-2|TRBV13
CASSLETAMFANTGELFF
TGTGCCAGCAGCTTAGAGACAGCCATGTTCGCGAACACCGGGGAGCTGTTTTTT
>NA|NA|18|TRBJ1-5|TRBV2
CASSESPRDLYSNQPQHF
TGTGCCAGCAGTGAATCGCCCAGGGACCTTTATAGCAATCAGCCCCAGCATTTT
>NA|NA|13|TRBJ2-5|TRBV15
CATSRDPAQTQYF
TGTGCCACCAGCAGAGATCCTGCACAGACCCAGTACTTC
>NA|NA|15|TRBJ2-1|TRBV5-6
CASSLGFRGSNEQFF
TGTGCCAGCAGCTTGGGTTTTCGGGGTTCCAATGAGCAGTTCTTC
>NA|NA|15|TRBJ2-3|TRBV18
CASSRNGRGGDTQYF
TGTGCCAGCTCCCGTAACGGGCGGGGAGGAGATACGCAGTATTTT
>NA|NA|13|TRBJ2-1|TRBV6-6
CASSRGGANEQFF
TGTGCCAGCTCGAGGGGGGGGGCAAATGAGCAGTTCTTC
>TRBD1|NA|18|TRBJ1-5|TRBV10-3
CAISRGQGGLYSNQPQHF
TGTGCCATCAGTCGAGGACAGGGGGGCCTCTATAGCAATCAGCCCCAGCATTTT
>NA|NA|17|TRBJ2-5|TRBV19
CASSIAGRDINKETQYF
TGTGCCAGTAGTATAGCGGGACGGGACATCAATAAAGAGACCCAGTACTTC
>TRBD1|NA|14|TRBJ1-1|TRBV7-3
CASSTQGGETEAFF
TGTGCCAGCAGCACCCAGGGGGGAGAGACTGAAGCTTTCTTT
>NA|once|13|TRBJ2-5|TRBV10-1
CASSGQTQETQYF
TGCGCCAGCAGTGGTCAGACCCAAGAGACCCAGTACTTC
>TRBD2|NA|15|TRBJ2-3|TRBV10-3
CATQGLAGGTDTQYF
TGTGCCACCCAGGGACTAGCGGGAGGAACAGATACGCAGTATTTT
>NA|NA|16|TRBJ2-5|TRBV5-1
CASTPTRGGGEETQYF
TGCGCCAGCACCCCCACAAGGGGGGGCGGTGAAGAGACCCAGTACTTC